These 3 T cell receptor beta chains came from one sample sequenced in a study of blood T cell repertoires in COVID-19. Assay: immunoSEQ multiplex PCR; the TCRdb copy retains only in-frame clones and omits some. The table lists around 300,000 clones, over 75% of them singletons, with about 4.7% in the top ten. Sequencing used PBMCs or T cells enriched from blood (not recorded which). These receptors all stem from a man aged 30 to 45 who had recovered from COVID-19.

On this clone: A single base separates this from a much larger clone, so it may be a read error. The CDR3 spells CASSWQGGVGCTF. The CDR3 nucleotides are TGTGCCAGCTCCTGGCAGGGAGGCGTTGGCTGCACCTTC. The chain employs TRBV3-1 (or the pseudogene TRBV3-2) and TRBJ1-2; D perhaps matches TRBD1 (5 bases). Germline V gene data show CDR1 as LGHDT and CDR2 as YNNKEL (reference sequence). The CDR3 has 13 residues.

DNA of the CDR3: TGTGCCAGCAAGGGGGGGACTCCTTCTGGCAATCAGCCCCAGCATTTT. Amino acids: CASKGGTPSGNQPQHF. This chain uses TRBV2 with TRBJ1-5, with a possible D match to TRBD1 (6 bases). The CDR3 is made up of 16 amino acids. Germline V gene lookup returns CDR1 SNHLY and CDR2 FYNNEI. The V and J ends lost 7 bases and 2 bases respectively, with 18 bases between them.

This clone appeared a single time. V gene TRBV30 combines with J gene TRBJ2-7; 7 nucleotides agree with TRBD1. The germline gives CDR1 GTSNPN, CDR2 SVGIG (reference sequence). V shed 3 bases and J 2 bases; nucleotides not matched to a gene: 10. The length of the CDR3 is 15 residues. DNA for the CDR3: TGTGCCTGGAGGGCAAGACAGGGAGTTGCCTACGAGCAGTACTTC. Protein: CAWRARQGVAYEQYF. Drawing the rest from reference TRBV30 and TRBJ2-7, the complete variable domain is SQTIHQWPATLVQPVGSPLSLECTVEGTSNPNLYWYRQAAGRGLQLLFYSVGIGQISSEVPQNLSASRPQDRQFILSSKKLLLSDSGFYLCAWRARQGVAYEQYFGPGTRLTVT.